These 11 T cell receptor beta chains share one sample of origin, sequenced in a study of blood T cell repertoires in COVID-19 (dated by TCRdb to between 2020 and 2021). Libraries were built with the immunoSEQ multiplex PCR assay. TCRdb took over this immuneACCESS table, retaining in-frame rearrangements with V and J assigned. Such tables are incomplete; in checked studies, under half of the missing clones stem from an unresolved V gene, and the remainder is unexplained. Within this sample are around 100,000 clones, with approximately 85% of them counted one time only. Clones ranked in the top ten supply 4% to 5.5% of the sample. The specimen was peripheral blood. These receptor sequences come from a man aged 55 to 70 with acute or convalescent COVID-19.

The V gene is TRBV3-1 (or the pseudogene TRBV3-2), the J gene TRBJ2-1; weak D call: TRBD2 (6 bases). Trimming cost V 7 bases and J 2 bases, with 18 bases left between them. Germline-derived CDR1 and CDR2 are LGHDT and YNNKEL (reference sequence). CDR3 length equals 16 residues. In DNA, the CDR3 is TGTGCCAGCACCCTATACGGGAGTCGGACCTACAATGAGCAGTTCTTC. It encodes CASTLYGSRTYNEQFF.

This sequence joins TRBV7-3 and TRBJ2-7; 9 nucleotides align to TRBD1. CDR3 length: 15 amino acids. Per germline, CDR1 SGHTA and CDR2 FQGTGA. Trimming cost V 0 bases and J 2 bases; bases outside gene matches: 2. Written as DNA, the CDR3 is TGTGCCAGCAGCTTAACGGGGACAGGGACCTACGAGCAGTACTTC. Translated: CASSLTGTGTYEQYF.

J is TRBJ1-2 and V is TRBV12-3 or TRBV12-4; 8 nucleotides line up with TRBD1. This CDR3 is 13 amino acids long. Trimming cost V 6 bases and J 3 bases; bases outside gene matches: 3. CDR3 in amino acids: CASRATGDYGYTF. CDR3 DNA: TGTGCCAGCAGAGCGACAGGGGACTATGGCTACACCTTC.

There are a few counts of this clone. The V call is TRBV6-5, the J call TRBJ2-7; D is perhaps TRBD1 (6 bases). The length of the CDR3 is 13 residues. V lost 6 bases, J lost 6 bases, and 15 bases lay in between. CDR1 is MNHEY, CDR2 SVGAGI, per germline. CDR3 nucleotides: TGTGCCAGCAGCCCCTCCTCAGGGGCCGAGCAGTACTTC. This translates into CASSPSSGAEQYF.

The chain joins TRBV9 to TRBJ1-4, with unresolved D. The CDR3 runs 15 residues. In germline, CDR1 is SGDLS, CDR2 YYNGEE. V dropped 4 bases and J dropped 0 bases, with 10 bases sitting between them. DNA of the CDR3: TGTGCCAGCAGCCCCCCCGGAGCAACTAATGAAAAACTGTTTTTT. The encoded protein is CASSPPGATNEKLFF.

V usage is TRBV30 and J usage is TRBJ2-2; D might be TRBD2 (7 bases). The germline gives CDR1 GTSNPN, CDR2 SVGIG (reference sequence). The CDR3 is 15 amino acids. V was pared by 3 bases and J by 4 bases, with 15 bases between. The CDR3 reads CAWRWGGGGTGELFF. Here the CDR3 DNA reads TGTGCCTGGAGGTGGGGGGGCGGCGGCACCGGGGAGCTGTTTTTT.

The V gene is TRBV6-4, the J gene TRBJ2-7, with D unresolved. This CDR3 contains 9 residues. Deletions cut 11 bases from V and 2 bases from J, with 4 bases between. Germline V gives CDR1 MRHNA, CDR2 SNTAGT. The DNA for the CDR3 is TGTGCCCCTGCCTACGAGCAGTACTTC. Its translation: CAPAYEQYF.

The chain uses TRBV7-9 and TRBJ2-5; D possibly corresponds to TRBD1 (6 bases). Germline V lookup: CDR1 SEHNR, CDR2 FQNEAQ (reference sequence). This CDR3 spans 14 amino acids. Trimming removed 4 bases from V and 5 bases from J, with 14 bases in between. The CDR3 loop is CASSSYRVEETQYF. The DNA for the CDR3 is TGTGCCAGCAGCTCCTACAGGGTCGAGGAGACCCAGTACTTC.

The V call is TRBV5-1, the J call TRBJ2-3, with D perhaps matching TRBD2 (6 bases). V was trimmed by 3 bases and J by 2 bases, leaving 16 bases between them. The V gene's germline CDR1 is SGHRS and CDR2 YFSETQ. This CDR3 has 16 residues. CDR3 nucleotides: TGCGCCAGCAGCTGGGGGACTCTCACGCCCACAGATACGCAGTATTTT. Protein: CASSWGTLTPTDTQYF.

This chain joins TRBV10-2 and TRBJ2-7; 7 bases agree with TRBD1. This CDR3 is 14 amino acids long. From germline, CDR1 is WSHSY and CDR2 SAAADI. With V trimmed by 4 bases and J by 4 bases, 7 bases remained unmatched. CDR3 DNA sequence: TGCGCCAGCAGTGTTCTAGACAGGGAATACGAGCAGTACTTC. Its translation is CASSVLDREYEQYF.

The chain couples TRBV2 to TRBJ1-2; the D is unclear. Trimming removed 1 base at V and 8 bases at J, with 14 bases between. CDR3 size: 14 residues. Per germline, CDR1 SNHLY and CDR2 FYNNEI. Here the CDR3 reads CASSEVKAPGGYTF. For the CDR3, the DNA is TGTGCCAGCAGTGAAGTTAAGGCACCGGGAGGCTACACCTTC. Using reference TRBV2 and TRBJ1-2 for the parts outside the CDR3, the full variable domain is EPEVTQTPSHQVTQMGQEVILRCVPISNHLYFYWYRQILGQKVEFLVSFYNNEISEKSEIFDDQFSVERPDGSNFTLKIRSTKLEDSAMYFCASSEVKAPGGYTFGSGTRLTVV.